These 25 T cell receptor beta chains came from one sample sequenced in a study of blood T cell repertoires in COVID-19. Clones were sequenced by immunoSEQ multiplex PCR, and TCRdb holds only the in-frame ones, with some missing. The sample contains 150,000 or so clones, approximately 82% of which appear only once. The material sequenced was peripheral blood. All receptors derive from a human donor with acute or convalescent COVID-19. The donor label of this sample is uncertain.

The CDR3 DNA reads as TGTGCCACCAGCAGAGGACAGGGGAGAACTGAAGCTTTCTTT. Amino acid sequence: CATSRGQGRTEAFF. The rearrangement joins TRBV15 to TRBJ1-1; 8 bases line up with TRBD1. After removal of 1 base from V and 5 bases from J, the junction contained 3 bases not matched to a gene. The CDR3 is 14 amino acids. Germline assignment: CDR1 LNHNV and CDR2 YYDKDF (reference sequence).

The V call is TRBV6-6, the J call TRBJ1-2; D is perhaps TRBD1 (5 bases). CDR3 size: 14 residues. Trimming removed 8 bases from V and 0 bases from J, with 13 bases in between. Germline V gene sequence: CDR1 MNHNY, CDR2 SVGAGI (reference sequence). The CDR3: CASSGGESNYGYTF. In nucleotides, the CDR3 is TGTGCCAGCTCGGGGGGGGAGTCTAACTATGGCTACACCTTC.

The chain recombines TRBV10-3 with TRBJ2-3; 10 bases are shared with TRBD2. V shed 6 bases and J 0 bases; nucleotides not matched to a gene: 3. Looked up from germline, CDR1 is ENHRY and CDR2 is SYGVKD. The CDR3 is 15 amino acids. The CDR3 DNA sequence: TGTGCCATCAGCCTACTAGCGGGGAGCACAGATACGCAGTATTTT. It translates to CAISLLAGSTDTQYF.

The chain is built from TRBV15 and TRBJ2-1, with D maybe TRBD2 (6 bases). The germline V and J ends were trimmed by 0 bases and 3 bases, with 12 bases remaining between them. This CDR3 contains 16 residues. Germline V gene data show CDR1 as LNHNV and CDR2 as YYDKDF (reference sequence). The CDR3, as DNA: TGTGCCACCAGCAGAGATGGGACTCCGGGCTACAATGAGCAGTTCTTC. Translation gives CATSRDGTPGYNEQFF.

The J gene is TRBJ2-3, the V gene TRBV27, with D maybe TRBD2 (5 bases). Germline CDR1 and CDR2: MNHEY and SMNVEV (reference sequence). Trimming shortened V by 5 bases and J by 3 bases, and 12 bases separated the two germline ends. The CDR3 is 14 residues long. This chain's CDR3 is CASSMGRGTDTQYF. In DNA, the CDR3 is TGTGCCAGCAGTATGGGCCGGGGAACAGATACGCAGTATTTT.

CDR3 loop: CASNNWGGNQPQHF. Here the CDR3 DNA reads TGTGCCAGTAACAATTGGGGGGGCAATCAGCCCCAGCATTTT. This chain joins TRBV6-5 and TRBJ1-5; D perhaps matches TRBD1 (5 bases). Germline-derived CDR1 and CDR2 are MNHEY and SVGAGI. The CDR3 length is 14 residues. V lost 9 bases and J 2 bases, leaving 14 bases between the germline ends.

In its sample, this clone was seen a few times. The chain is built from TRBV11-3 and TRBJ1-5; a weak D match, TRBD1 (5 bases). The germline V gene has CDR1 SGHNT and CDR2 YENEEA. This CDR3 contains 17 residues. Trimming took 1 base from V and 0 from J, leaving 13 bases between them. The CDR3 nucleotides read TGTGCCAGCAGCTTAGTGGGGCGGGGGTGTAGCAATCAGCCCCAGCATTTT. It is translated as CASSLVGRGCSNQPQHF.

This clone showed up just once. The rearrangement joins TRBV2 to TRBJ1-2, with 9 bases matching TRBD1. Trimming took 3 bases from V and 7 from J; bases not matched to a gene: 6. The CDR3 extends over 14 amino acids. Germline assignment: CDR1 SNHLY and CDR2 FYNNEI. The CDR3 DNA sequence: TGTGCCAGCAGTGAGGGGGGGACAGGGACTGGCTACACCTTC. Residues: CASSEGGTGTGYTF.

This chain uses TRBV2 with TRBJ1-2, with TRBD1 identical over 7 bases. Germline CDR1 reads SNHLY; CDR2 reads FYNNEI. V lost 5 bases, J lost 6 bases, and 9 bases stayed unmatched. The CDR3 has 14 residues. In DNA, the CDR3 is TGTGCCAGCAGTTCTCTAACGACAGGGAATGGCTACACCTTC. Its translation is CASSSLTTGNGYTF.

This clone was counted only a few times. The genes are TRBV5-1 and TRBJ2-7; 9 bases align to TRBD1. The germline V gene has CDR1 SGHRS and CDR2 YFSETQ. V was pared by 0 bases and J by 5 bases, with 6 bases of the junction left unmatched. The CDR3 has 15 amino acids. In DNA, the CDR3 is TGCGCCAGCAGCTTGGGTATAAGACAGGGGGACGAGCAGTACTTC. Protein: CASSLGIRQGDEQYF. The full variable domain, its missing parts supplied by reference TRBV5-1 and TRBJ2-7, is KAGVTQTPRYLIKTRGQQVTLSCSPISGHRSVSWYQQTPGQGLQFLFEYFSETQRNKGNFPGRFSGRQFSNSRSEMNVSTLELGDSALYLCASSLGIRQGDEQYFGPGTRLTVT.

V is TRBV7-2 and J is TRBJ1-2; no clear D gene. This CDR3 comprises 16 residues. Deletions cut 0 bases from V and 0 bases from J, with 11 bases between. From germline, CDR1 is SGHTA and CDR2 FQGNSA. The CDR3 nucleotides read TGTGCCAGCAGCTTAGCCCCGGGAGGAACTAACTATGGCTACACCTTC. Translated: CASSLAPGGTNYGYTF.

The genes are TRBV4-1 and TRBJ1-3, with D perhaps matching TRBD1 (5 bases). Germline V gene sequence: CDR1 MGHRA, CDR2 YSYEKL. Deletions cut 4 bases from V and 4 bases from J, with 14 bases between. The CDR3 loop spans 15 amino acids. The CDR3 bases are TGCGCCAGCAGCCTTTTTCGGGGGTCAGGAAACACCATATATTTT. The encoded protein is CASSLFRGSGNTIYF.

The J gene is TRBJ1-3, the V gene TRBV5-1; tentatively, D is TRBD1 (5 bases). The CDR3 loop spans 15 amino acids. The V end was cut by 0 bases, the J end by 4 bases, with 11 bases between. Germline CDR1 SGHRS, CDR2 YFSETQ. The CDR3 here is CASSLVGGGGNTIYF. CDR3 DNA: TGCGCCAGCAGCTTGGTTGGGGGAGGCGGAAACACCATATATTTT.

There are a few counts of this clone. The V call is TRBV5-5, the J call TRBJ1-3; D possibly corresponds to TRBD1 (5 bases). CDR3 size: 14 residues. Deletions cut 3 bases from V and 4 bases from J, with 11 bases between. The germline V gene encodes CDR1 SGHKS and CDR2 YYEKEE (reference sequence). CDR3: CASSWGVSGNTIYF. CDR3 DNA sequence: TGTGCCAGCAGCTGGGGGGTTTCAGGAAACACCATATATTTT. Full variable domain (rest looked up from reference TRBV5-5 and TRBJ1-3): DAGVTQSPTHLIKTRGQQVTLRCSPISGHKSVSWYQQVLGQGPQFIFQYYEKEERGRGNFPDRFSARQFPNYSSELNVNALLLGDSALYLCASSWGVSGNTIYFGEGSWLTVV.

The CDR3 sequence is CASSWTERNTEAFF. The CDR3 nucleotides are TGTGCCAGCAGCTGGACAGAGAGAAACACTGAAGCTTTCTTT. The V call is TRBV6-5, the J call TRBJ1-1; TRBD1 might be the D (6 bases). Trimming stripped 6 bases from V and 2 bases from J, with 13 bases between. This CDR3 region has 14 residues. Per the germline V gene, CDR1 is MNHEY and CDR2 is SVGAGI.

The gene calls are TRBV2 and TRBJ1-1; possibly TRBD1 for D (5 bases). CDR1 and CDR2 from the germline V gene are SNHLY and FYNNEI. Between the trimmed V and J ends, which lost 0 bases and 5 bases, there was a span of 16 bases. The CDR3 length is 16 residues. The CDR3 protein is CASSEALLGGKTEAFF. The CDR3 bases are TGTGCCAGCAGTGAAGCGCTTCTCGGGGGAAAAACTGAAGCTTTCTTT.

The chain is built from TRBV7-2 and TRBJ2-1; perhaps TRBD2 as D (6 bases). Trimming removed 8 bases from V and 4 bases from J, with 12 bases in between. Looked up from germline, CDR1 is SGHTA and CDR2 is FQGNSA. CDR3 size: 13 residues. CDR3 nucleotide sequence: TGTGCCAGCGTCCGGGGGTGGTACAATGAGCAGTTCTTC. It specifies CASVRGWYNEQFF.

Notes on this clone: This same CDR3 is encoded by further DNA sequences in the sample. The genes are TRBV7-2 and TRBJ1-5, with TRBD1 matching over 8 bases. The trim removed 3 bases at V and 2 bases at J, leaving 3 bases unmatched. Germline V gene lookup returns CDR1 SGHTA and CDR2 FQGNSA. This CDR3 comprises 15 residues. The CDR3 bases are TGTGCCAGCAGCTTTCCGGGACAGGGCAATCAGCCCCAGCATTTT. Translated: CASSFPGQGNQPQHF.

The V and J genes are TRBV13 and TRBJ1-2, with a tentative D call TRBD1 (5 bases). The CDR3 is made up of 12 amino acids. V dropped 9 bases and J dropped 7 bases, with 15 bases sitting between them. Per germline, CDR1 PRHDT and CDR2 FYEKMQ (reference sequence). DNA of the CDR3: TGTGCCAGTGGCAGGGTGGGTAGTGGCTACACCTTC. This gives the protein CASGRVGSGYTF.

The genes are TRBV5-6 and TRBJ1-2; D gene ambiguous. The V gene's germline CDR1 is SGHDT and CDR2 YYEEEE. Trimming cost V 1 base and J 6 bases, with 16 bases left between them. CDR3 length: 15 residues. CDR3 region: CASSLRAGGFHGYTF. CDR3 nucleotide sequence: TGTGCCAGCAGCTTGCGGGCCGGAGGATTCCATGGCTACACCTTC.

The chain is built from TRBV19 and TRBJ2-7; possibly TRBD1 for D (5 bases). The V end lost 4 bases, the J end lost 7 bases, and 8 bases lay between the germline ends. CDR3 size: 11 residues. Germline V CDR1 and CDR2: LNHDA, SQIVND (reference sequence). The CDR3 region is CASSTYREQYF. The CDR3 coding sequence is TGTGCCAGTAGTACGTACAGGGAGCAGTACTTC.

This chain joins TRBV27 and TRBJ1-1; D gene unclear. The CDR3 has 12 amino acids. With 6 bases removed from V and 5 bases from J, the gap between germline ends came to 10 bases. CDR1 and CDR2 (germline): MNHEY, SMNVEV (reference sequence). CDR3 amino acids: CASRKGGTEAFF. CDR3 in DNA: TGTGCCAGCAGGAAAGGAGGGACTGAAGCTTTCTTT.

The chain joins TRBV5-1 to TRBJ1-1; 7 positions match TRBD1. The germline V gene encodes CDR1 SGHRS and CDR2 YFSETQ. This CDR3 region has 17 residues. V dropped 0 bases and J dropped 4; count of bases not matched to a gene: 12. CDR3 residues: CASSLAQGGTARTEAFF. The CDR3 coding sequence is TGCGCCAGCAGCTTGGCCCAAGGCGGGACAGCCCGCACTGAAGCTTTCTTT.

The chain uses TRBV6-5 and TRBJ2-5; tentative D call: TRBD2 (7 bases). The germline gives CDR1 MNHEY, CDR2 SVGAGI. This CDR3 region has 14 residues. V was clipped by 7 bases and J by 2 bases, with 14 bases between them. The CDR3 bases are TGTGCCAGCAATTTGGGGGGGGCTCAAGAGACCCAGTACTTC. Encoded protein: CASNLGGAQETQYF.

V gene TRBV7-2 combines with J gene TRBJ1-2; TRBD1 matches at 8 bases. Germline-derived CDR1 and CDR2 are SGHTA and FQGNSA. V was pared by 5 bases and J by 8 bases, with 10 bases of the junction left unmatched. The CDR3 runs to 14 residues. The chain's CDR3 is CASSPSRQGPGYTF. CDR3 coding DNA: TGTGCCAGCAGCCCGTCCCGACAGGGGCCCGGCTACACCTTC.